This TCR beta chain was profiled in a study of T cell responses to AZD1222 COVID-19 vaccine. V dropped 3 bases and J dropped 0 bases, with 15 bases sitting between them. The CDR3 covers 17 residues. CDR1 SEHNR and CDR2 FQNEAQ come from the germline V gene (reference sequence). Overall study results and limits: Clonal diversity was possibly underestimated, and the donors were mostly white British, with more females. Two doses of AZD1222 preceded a rise in Spike-specific TCR breadth and depth.

Sequencing was performed with immunoSEQ multiplex PCR; in TCRdb, only in-frame clones are kept and a portion is missing. The repertoire holds some 110,000 clones, with around 84% as singletons. A word on this clone: Its antigen is as yet unknown.

The material sequenced was peripheral blood, taken 28 days after the second AZD1222 dose. The receptor was derived from an adult who received the AZD1222 COVID-19 vaccine. V usage is TRBV7-9 and J usage is TRBJ1-3; D is uncertain. The CDR3 loop is CASSFFVRESSGNTIYF. The DNA for the CDR3 is TGTGCCAGCAGCTTTTTCGTGAGGGAGAGCTCTGGAAACACCATATATTTT.